The 26 T cell receptor beta chains below all came from one sample that was sequenced in a study of tumor and adjacent non-tumor tissue in lung cancer. A modified ARM-PCR protocol with three rounds of nested PCR amplified TCRbeta. Each CDR3 protein gets one entry after TCRdb re-called the multiplex PCR reads with MiXCR. The sample contains some 84,000 distinct CDR3 sequences, 61% of which appear only once. This sample's RNA came from whole unsorted tissue. The source material was lung tumor tissue. These receptors all stem from a man in his 70s with non-small cell lung cancer.

This clonotype was detected a few times. This may be a read error, as it is one base from a much larger clone. The chain couples TRBV10-3 to TRBJ1-1, with D hard to call. In germline, CDR1 is ENHRY, CDR2 SYGVKD. V dropped 11 bases and J dropped 0 bases, with 13 bases sitting between them. CDR3 length: 13 residues. The chain's CDR3 is CAVTTSVNTEAFF. The CDR3 DNA sequence: TGTGCCGTCACCACTTCGGTGAACACTGAAGCTTTCTTT.

A note on this clonotype: Its ends do not fully match the called genes, so a read error is possible. The V and J genes are TRBV6-5 and TRBJ2-5, with 9 positions matching TRBD1. This CDR3 spans 14 amino acids. CDR1 is MNHEY, CDR2 SVGAGI, per germline. CDR3 sequence (DNA): TGTGCCAGCGGTTACAAGGACAGGGGAGAGACCCAGTACTTC. Protein: CASGYKDRGETQYF.

V gene TRBV28 combines with J gene TRBJ2-3; the D gene is possibly TRBD2 (5 bases). V shed 5 bases and J shed 3 bases, with 21 bases lying between them. The CDR3 consists of 17 residues. The V gene's germline CDR1 is MDHEN and CDR2 SYDVKM. The CDR3 region is CASSPPRRVGVTDTQYF. CDR3 sequence (DNA): TGTGCCAGCAGTCCCCCTCGTCGAGTGGGAGTGACAGATACGCAGTATTTT.

Only one count was recorded for this clonotype. A much larger clone lies one base from this, so it may be a read error. This rearrangement joins TRBV14 to TRBJ2-2; D tentatively reads TRBD1 or TRBD2 (5 bases each). CDR1 and CDR2 (germline): SGHDN, FVKESK. The CDR3 contains 13 residues. The V and J ends lost 6 bases and 6 bases respectively, with 11 bases between them. CDR3: CASRSRGAGELFF. In DNA, the CDR3 is TGTGCCAGCAGAAGTAGGGGAGCCGGGGAGCTGTTTTTT.

This clonotype was observed many times. The J gene is TRBJ1-5, the V gene TRBV12-3 or TRBV12-4; D gene unclear. This CDR3 comprises 12 residues. CDR3 nucleotide sequence: TGTGCGATCGGGAAGGGAAATCAGCCCCAGCATTTT. It yields the protein CAIGKGNQPQHF.

Concerning this clonotype: Here the CDR3 omits its conserved ending phenylalanine or tryptophan, so a read error is the likely source. V is TRBV29-1 and J is TRBJ2-7; the D call may be TRBD1 or TRBD2 (5 bases each). Trimming pared 4 bases from V and 2 bases from J, leaving 6 bases between. This CDR3 has 11 residues. Germline CDR1 reads SQVTM; CDR2 reads ANQGSEA. The CDR3 nucleotides read TGCAGCGTTGGAGGGGCCTACGAGCAGTACCTC. Its translation is CSVGGAYEQYL.

A note on this clonotype: The junction shows a germline mismatch at one end, possibly a read error. The chain carries TRBV10-3 and TRBJ2-5; 8 bases align to TRBD1. CDR1 is ENHRY, CDR2 SYGVKD, per germline. The CDR3 is 13 residues long. This chain's CDR3 is CAISTGGRETHYF. The CDR3 DNA reads TGTGCCATCAGTACAGGGGGTCGTGAGACCCATTACTTC.

This clonotype has more than one count but fewer than ten. This sequence may be a read error, since a much larger clone differs from it by one base. The V gene is TRBV6-1, the J gene TRBJ1-5; 7 positions agree with TRBD1. The CDR3 contains 15 residues. Losses at the gene ends were 1 base for V and 5 bases for J; bases not matched to a gene: 5. Germline CDR1 reads MNHNS; CDR2 reads SASEGT. CDR3 sequence: CASSEGQGFDQPQHF. For the CDR3, the DNA is TGTGCCAGCAGTGAAGGACAGGGATTCGATCAGCCCCAGCATTTT.

This clonotype was detected ten times or more. This chain connects TRBV10-3 to TRBJ2-1; D is undetermined. The germline gives CDR1 ENHRY, CDR2 SYGVKD. There are 11 residues in the CDR3. Trimming took off 11 bases at V and 6 bases at J, with 11 bases between the two ends. The CDR3 spells CAAAVGNEQFF. The CDR3 region has the DNA TGTGCCGCCGCCGTAGGCAATGAGCAGTTCTTC.

With regard to this clonotype: No conserved phenylalanine or tryptophan is present at the end of the CDR3, so a read error is the likely explanation. The DNA is omitted, as the CDR3 cannot be located on it reliably, and the CDR3 follows TCRdb's listing. The CDR3 reads CASSYLAGSGANVLAL. J is TRBJ2-6 and V is TRBV6-5. The CDR3 contains 16 residues when both ends are counted. Germline-derived CDR1 and CDR2 are MNHEY and SVGAGI.

Turning to this clonotype: This clone may be a read error of a much larger clone one base away. The chain combines TRBV4-1 with TRBJ2-7; D is uncertain. The CDR3 has 14 residues. Germline CDR1 reads MGHRA; CDR2 reads YSYEKL. The V end lost 2 bases, the J end lost 4 bases, and 12 bases lay between the germline ends. In DNA, the CDR3 is TGCGCCAGCAGCCAATCCTCCCTGAGTTACGAGCAGTACTTC. Translated, it gives CASSQSSLSYEQYF.

The chain links TRBV6-5 to TRBJ2-1; 9 bases agree with TRBD2. There are 14 residues in the CDR3. CDR1 and CDR2 (germline): MNHEY, SVGAGI. V shed 9 bases and J 3 bases; nucleotides not matched to a gene: 6. CDR3: CASSGRGVYNEQFF. The DNA for the CDR3 is TGTGCCAGTAGCGGGAGAGGTGTCTACAATGAGCAGTTCTTC.

For this clonotype: Given a much more abundant clone one base away, this may be a read error. This rearrangement joins TRBV6-1 to TRBJ1-5, with 12 bases lining up with TRBD1. The germline gives CDR1 MNHNS, CDR2 SASEGT. Trimming took 3 bases from V and 6 from J; bases not matched to a gene: 6. The CDR3 has 16 amino acids. CDR3 coding DNA: TGTGCCAGCAGTGACCTATCGGGACAGGGGGCTCAGCCCCAGCATTTT. It specifies CASSDLSGQGAQPQHF.

Concerning this clonotype: The junction shows a germline mismatch at one end, possibly a read error. The genes are TRBV10-3 and TRBJ1-5; 7 bases are a match to TRBD1. The germline V gene encodes CDR1 ENHRY and CDR2 SYGVKD. The CDR3 length is 15 residues. CDR3 loop: CASNQGGGSNKPQHF. The CDR3 region has the DNA TGTGCCTCAAACCAGGGGGGAGGCAGCAATAAGCCCCAGCACTTT.

Worth noting for this clonotype: Mismatch with germline at one junction end may stem from a read error. The chain joins TRBV29-1 to TRBJ1-1; D is ambiguous. CDR1 is SQVTM, CDR2 ANQGSEA, per germline. CDR3 length: 12 amino acids. The CDR3 loop is CSAEEGFPETFF. The CDR3 DNA reads TGCAGCGCTGAAGAGGGATTCCCTGAAACTTTCTTT.

This clonotype was detected only once. V gene TRBV6-6 combines with J gene TRBJ2-1, with TRBD2 matching 11 bases. CDR1 MNHNY and CDR2 SVGAGI come from the germline V gene (reference sequence). The trim removed 2 bases at V and 12 bases at J, leaving 12 bases unmatched. CDR3 length equals 16 residues. CDR3: CASSYGVAGGSDGQFF. CDR3 DNA sequence: TGTGCCAGCAGTTACGGTGTAGCGGGGGGGTCCGATGGGCAGTTCTTC.

This clonotype was recorded at least ten times. The rearrangement uses TRBV29-1 and TRBJ1-1; D may be TRBD1 (6 bases). Germline-derived CDR1 and CDR2 are SQVTM and ANQGSEA. The CDR3 has 12 amino acids. Trimming removed 6 bases from V and 5 bases from J, with 13 bases in between. The DNA for the CDR3 is TGCAGCGTATCAGGGGTGAGGACTGAAGCTTTCTTT. As protein: CSVSGVRTEAFF.

The J gene is TRBJ1-2, the V gene TRBV4-1; the D is unclear. The V gene lost 4 bases and the J gene lost 6 bases, with 12 bases spanning the gap. Germline-derived CDR1 and CDR2 are MGHRA and YSYEKL. CDR3 size: 13 residues. CDR3 region: CASSRVLLDGYTF. CDR3 nucleotide sequence: TGCGCCAGCAGCCGAGTCCTACTGGATGGCTACACCTTC.

This clonotype was seen only a few times. J is TRBJ2-1 and V is TRBV30, with 11 bases fitting TRBD2. The CDR3 sequence is 15 residues long. Trimming removed 4 bases from V and 6 bases from J; junction bases left unmatched: 8. Germline V gene data show CDR1 as GTSNPN and CDR2 as SVGIG (reference sequence). The CDR3 DNA follows: TGTGCCTGGACATTAGCGGGAGGGGACATCAATGAGCAGTTCTTC. Its translation is CAWTLAGGDINEQFF.

Concerning this clonotype itself: This may come from a read error, since a much larger clone is one base off. This rearrangement joins TRBV7-9 to TRBJ1-1, with D tentatively TRBD1 (5 bases). With 8 bases removed from V and 5 bases from J, the gap between germline ends came to 15 bases. The CDR3 totals 13 residues. Germline V CDR1 and CDR2: SEHNR, FQNEAQ (reference sequence). CDR3 region: CASCRVQGTEAFF. CDR3 nucleotide sequence: TGTGCCAGCTGCCGCGTCCAGGGAACTGAAGCTTTCTTT.

The chain uses TRBV24-1 and TRBJ2-3; perhaps TRBD2 as D (5 bases). V lost 4 bases to trimming and J lost 8 bases, with 12 bases between them. The germline gives CDR1 KGHDR, CDR2 SFDVKD. This CDR3 region has 13 residues. The CDR3 loop is CATSESLAGTQYF. The CDR3 bases are TGTGCCACCAGTGAGTCGCTGGCGGGTACGCAGTATTTT.

With respect to this clonotype: One end of the junction does not line up with germline, which may come from a read error. The chain joins TRBV6-1 to TRBJ1-5; 7 positions agree with TRBD1. The CDR3 is made up of 13 amino acids. Germline values: CDR1 MNHNS, CDR2 SASEGT. CDR3 bases: TGTGCCAGCGCAACAGGGGACAATCAGCCCCAACATTTT. Translation: CASATGDNQPQHF.

The rearrangement uses TRBV30 and TRBJ1-1; perhaps TRBD1 as D (6 bases). The CDR3 is made up of 17 amino acids. Germline assignment: CDR1 GTSNPN and CDR2 SVGIG (reference sequence). V lost 2 bases, J lost 3 bases, and 22 bases lay in between. The CDR3 sequence is CAWSILGGLRRDTEAFF. The CDR3 DNA sequence: TGTGCCTGGAGTATACTAGGGGGACTCAGGCGTGACACTGAAGCTTTCTTT.

Of note for this clonotype: This may stem from a read error, because a much larger clone lies one nucleotide away. The gene calls are TRBV28 and TRBJ1-5; D gene uncertain. V shed 5 bases and J shed 5 bases, with 10 bases lying between them. Germline values: CDR1 MDHEN, CDR2 SYDVKM. The length of the CDR3 is 13 residues. For the CDR3, the DNA is TGTGCCAGCAGTATCAGGTTGCATCAGCCCCAGCATTTT. This sequence encodes CASSIRLHQPQHF.

The table lists this clonotype with many counts. The chain recombines TRBV29-1 with TRBJ2-3; D might be TRBD1 (6 bases). V was clipped by 5 bases and J by 1 base, with 13 bases between them. The CDR3 has 14 amino acids. Germline V gene data show CDR1 as SQVTM and CDR2 as ANQGSEA. The CDR3 DNA is TGCAGCGTTCGGCGACAGGTTCGCACAGATACGCAGTATTTT. Translation: CSVRRQVRTDTQYF.

This clonotype showed up many times. The gene calls are TRBV6-5 and TRBJ2-2; a weak D match, TRBD2 (6 bases). From germline, CDR1 is MNHEY and CDR2 SVGAGI. Trimming shortened V by 4 bases and J by 6 bases, and 9 bases separated the two germline ends. The CDR3 extends over 13 amino acids. CDR3 DNA sequence: TGTGCCAGCAGTTTAGGGAGGTCCGGGGAGCTGTTTTTT. It translates to CASSLGRSGELFF.